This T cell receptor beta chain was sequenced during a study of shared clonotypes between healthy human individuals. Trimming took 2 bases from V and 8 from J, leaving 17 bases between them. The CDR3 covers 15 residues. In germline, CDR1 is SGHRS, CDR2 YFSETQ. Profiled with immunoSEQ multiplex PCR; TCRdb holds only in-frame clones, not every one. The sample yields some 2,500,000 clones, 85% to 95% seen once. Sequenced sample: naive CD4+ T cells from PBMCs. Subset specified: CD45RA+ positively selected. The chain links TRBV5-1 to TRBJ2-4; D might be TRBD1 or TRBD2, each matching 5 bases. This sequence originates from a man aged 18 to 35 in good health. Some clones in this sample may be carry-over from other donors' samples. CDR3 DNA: TGCGCCAGCAGCTTAGGGGACGAGGTCTTATACATTCAGTACTTC. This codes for CASSLGDEVLYIQYF.